A selection of T cell receptor beta chains follows, all from one sample in a study of graft-versus-host responses after intestinal transplantation. Antigens of these TCRs are unknown. Only in-frame clones appear in the TCRdb table, and some are missing; sequencing was by immunoSEQ multiplex PCR. This table holds about 35,000 clones, roughly 93% found once. Specimen: unstimulated CD8+ T cells sorted from spleen or lymph node cells, collected before transplant. Receptors were obtained from a human donor who was the organ donor for an intestinal transplant. Both conserved end residues are part of each CDR3. D genes are given only for firm matches. Size values are once, few and many counts, or a class for expanded clones, and some rows have none.

d_call j_call clone_size v_call cdr3_nt cdr3_aa
- TRBJ2-2 - TRBV6-5 TGTGCCAGCAGCTTTGACAGTTCGAACACCGGGGAGCTGTTTTTT CASSFDSSNTGELFF
TRBD1 TRBJ2-3 once TRBV18 TGTGCCAGCTCACCACTATACAGGGGGACAGATACGCAGTATTTT CASSPLYRGTDTQYF
TRBD2 TRBJ2-7 - TRBV9 TGTGCCAGCAGCGAAGGAGCGGGAACAACTACCTACGAGCAGTACTTC CASSEGAGTTTYEQYF
- TRBJ2-3 - TRBV5-5 TGTGCCAGCACCTCATACACGAGAGATTCAGATACGCAGTATTTT CASTSYTRDSDTQYF
- TRBJ1-5 - TRBV9 TGTGCCAGCAGCGTGGGAAGTTGGGGGATGCTGGATCAGCCCCAGCATTTT CASSVGSWGMLDQPQHF
TRBD2 TRBJ2-1 - TRBV15 TGTGCCACCAGCAGGGTCGCTAGCGGCCAGGTTGGTGAGCAGTTCTTC CATSRVASGQVGEQFF
- TRBJ2-5 - TRBV7-6 TGTGCCAGCAGTAGGCTTGGGGGAACCCAGTACTTC CASSRLGGTQYF
- TRBJ1-5 - TRBV27 TGTGCCAGCAGTCCGGGGGCCGGGAACCACTGGGGGGGTCAGCCCCAGCATTTT CASSPGAGNHWGGQPQHF
TRBD2 TRBJ2-7 - TRBV27 TGTGCCAGCAGTCCTCGGACTAGCGGGAGCCTCCTCGAGCAGTACTTC CASSPRTSGSLLEQYF
TRBD2 TRBJ2-7 - TRBV30 TGTGCCTGGCGGACTAGCGTACTCTCCTACGAGCAGTACTTC CAWRTSVLSYEQYF
TRBD1 TRBJ1-2 - TRBV28 TGTGCCAGCAGTTTAAGGGAGGGGGCGAATGGCTACACCTTC CASSLREGANGYTF
- TRBJ2-3 - TRBV9 TGTGCCAGCAGCGTAGGAATGGACCTCGATCCTAGTAGTAAGAAGACAGATACGCAGTATTTT CASSVGMDLDPSSKKTDTQYF